This T cell receptor beta chain was found in a study of radiation and T cells in renal cell carcinoma. This CDR3 region has 15 residues. Trimming took 10 bases from V and 0 from J, leaving 16 bases between them. Germline CDR1 MNHNS, CDR2 SASEGT. Only in-frame clones appear in the TCRdb table, and some are missing; sequencing was by immunoSEQ multiplex PCR. There are about 130,000 clones in the sample; over 75% occur only once, and under 2.5% lies in the top ten. Described time point: blood 2 weeks post-SBRT. Indicated treatment: 15 Gy SBRT to primary tumor, nephrectomy 4 weeks later. The clonotype comes from an older woman with renal cell carcinoma. The specimen comprised blood, sampled from a patient whose treatment included radiotherapy and nephrectomy. The chain links TRBV6-1 to TRBJ1-3, with a possible D match to TRBD1 (5 bases). The CDR3 region has the DNA TGTGCCACCCGCGGGGACGTAGACTCTGGAAACACCATATATTTT. Amino acids: CATRGDVDSGNTIYF.